The clone carrying this T cell receptor (beta chain) turned up a few times. Sequencing started from total RNA isolated from unfractionated whole blood. The CDR3 covers 15 residues. CDR1 is SGHTA, CDR2 FQGNSA, per germline. After removal of 5 bases from V and 4 bases from J, the junction contained 5 bases not matched to a gene. Within the library, unique molecular identifiers were attached to each individual cDNA molecule. TCRdb used MiXCR to reprocess the 5' RACE reads, holding one entry per CDR3 protein. The sample yields roughly 81,000 distinct CDR3 sequences, about 8% seen once. The data were taken from a study of human T cells and chemical hapten exposure. Across the whole study: Small pooled library volume differences chiefly drove per-sample TCR yield variation.

This receptor was identified in a male donor in good health. The chain combines TRBV7-2 with TRBJ2-3; 11 positions agree with TRBD2. The CDR3 nucleotides read TGTGCCAGCAGCCAACCGACTAGCGGGGCAGATACGCAGTATTTT. It translates to CASSQPTSGADTQYF.